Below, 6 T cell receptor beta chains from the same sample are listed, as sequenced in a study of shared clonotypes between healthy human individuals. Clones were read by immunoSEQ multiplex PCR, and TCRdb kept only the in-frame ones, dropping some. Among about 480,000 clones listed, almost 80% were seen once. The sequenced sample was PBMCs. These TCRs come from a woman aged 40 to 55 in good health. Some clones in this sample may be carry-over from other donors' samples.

CDR3: CASSFAGSQPQHF. In DNA form, the CDR3 reads TGTGCCAGCAGCTTTGCAGGGAGTCAGCCCCAGCATTTT. The chain joins TRBV7-9 to TRBJ1-5; tentative D call: TRBD1 (5 bases). The CDR3 has 13 amino acids. Germline-derived CDR1 and CDR2 are SEHNR and FQNEAQ (reference sequence). The V gene lost 3 bases and the J gene lost 6 bases, with 9 bases spanning the gap. The full variable domain, in which reference TRBV7-9 and TRBJ1-5 provide the parts outside the CDR3, is DTGVSQNPRHKITKRGQNVTFRCDPISEHNRLYWYRQTLGQGPEFLTYFQNEAQLEKSRLLSDRFSAERPKGSFSTLEIQRTEQGDSAMYLCASSFAGSQPQHFGDGTRLSIL.

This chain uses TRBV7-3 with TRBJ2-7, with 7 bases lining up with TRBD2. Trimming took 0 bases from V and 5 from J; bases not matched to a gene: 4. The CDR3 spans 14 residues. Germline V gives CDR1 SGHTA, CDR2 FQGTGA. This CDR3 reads CASSLTAGNHEQYF. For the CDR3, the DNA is TGTGCCAGCAGCTTAACAGCGGGAAATCACGAGCAGTACTTC.

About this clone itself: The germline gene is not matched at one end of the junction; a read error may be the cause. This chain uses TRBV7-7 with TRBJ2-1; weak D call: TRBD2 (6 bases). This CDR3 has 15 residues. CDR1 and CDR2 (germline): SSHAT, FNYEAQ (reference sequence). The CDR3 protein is CASSLGPSEANEQFF. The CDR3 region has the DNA TGTGCTAGCAGCTTAGGGCCTAGCGAGGCTAATGAGCAGTTCTTC.

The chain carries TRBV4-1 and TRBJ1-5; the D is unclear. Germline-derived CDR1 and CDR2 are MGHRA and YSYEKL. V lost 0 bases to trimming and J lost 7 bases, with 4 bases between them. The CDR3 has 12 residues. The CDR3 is CASSQESQPQHF. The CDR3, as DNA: TGCGCCAGCAGCCAAGAGTCCCAGCCCCAGCATTTT.

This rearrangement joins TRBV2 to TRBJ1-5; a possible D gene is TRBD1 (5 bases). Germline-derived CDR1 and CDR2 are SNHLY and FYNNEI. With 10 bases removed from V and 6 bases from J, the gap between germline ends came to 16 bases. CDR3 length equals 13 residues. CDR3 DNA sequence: TGTGCCAACAGGCAGGGACCTAGTCAGCCCCAGCATTTT. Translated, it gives CANRQGPSQPQHF.

DNA of the CDR3: TGTGCCAGCAGCCAGGGATACCCTCTGAACACTGAAGCTTTCTTT. Its protein product is CASSQGYPLNTEAFF. The chain recombines TRBV4-2 with TRBJ1-1; D is ambiguous. The germline V gene has CDR1 LGHNA and CDR2 YNFKEQ. The germline V and J ends were trimmed by 3 bases and 0 bases, with 11 bases remaining between them. The CDR3 loop spans 15 amino acids.